This T cell receptor (beta chain) was profiled in a study of CD8 T cells in Susac syndrome. Controls matched for sex and age were healthy donors. When the RNA was reverse transcribed, random hexamers were used with an input of roughly 0.5 to 1 ug. In TCRdb, the immunoSEQ multiplex PCR reads were re-called with MiXCR into one record per CDR3 protein. The table shows some 170,000 distinct CDR3 sequences, with roughly 94% occurring only once. The source is a human donor in good health. Input material: CD4+ T cells from PBMCs.

The CDR3 nucleotides are TGTGCCAGCAGCTTACAACCCGGGGGAAACACCGGGGAGCTGTTTTTT. It codes for CASSLQPGGNTGELFF. The rearrangement uses TRBV7-2 and TRBJ2-2; possibly TRBD2 for D (6 bases). The CDR3 is 16 residues long. CDR1 and CDR2 (germline): SGHTA, FQGNSA. V was pared by 2 bases and J by 2 bases, with 12 bases between. The whole variable domain, remainder taken from reference TRBV7-2 and TRBJ2-2, is GAGVSQSPSNKVTEKGKDVELRCDPISGHTALYWYRQSLGQGLEFLIYFQGNSAPDKSGLPSDRFSAERTGGSVSTLTIQRTQQEDSAVYLCASSLQPGGNTGELFFGEGSRLTVL.